What follows are 3 T cell receptor beta chains derived from one specimen sequenced in a study of T cells in Graves' hyperthyroidism and ophthalmopathy. TCR beta CDR3 region amplification was performed from RNA transcripts. A set of HTBI primers served as the primers for a first-round RT-PCR of the TCR CDR3. TCRdb re-derived calls from the multiplex PCR reads in MiXCR, one entry per CDR3 protein. The repertoire consists of some 360,000 distinct CDR3 sequences, with over 11% occurring once and the leading ten covering about 10%. Sequencing used blood. These receptors were collected from a woman aged 60 to 75 with Graves' hyperthyroidism.

This clonotype showed up many times. The V call is TRBV19, the J call TRBJ1-1; the match to TRBD1 covers 10 bases. CDR1 is LNHDA, CDR2 SQIVND, per germline (reference sequence). With V trimmed by 5 bases and J by 3 bases, 9 bases remained unmatched. The CDR3 is 16 amino acids. This CDR3 is CASSPYSGTGDTEAFF. The CDR3 bases are TGTGCCAGTAGTCCCTACTCCGGGACAGGGGACACTGAAGCTTTCTTT.

V usage is TRBV11-2 and J usage is TRBJ2-7; no firm D call. V dropped 0 bases and J dropped 2 bases, with 8 bases sitting between them. The germline gives CDR1 SGHAT, CDR2 FQNNGV. This CDR3 comprises 14 residues. DNA of the CDR3: TGTGCCAGCAGCTTAGATTGGGGAACCTACGAGCAGTACTTC. Translating it yields CASSLDWGTYEQYF. The full variable domain, its missing parts supplied by reference TRBV11-2 and TRBJ2-7, is EAGVAQSPRYKIIEKRQSVAFWCNPISGHATLYWYQQILGQGPKLLIQFQNNGVVDDSQLPKDRFSAERLKGVDSTLKIQPAKLEDSAVYLCASSLDWGTYEQYFGPGTRLTVT.

In this sample, this clonotype turned up a few times. This rearrangement joins TRBV2 to TRBJ1-1, with 9 positions matching TRBD1. Germline lookup yields CDR1 SNHLY and CDR2 FYNNEI. The trim removed 6 bases at V and 5 bases at J, leaving 7 bases unmatched. This CDR3 is 14 amino acids long. The CDR3 bases are TGTGCCAGCAGAGAGGGACAGGGTTGGACTGAAGCTTTCTTT. This translates into CASREGQGWTEAFF. The variable domain in full, with the rest retrieved from reference TRBV2 and TRBJ1-1, is EPEVTQTPSHQVTQMGQEVILRCVPISNHLYFYWYRQILGQKVEFLVSFYNNEISEKSEIFDDQFSVERPDGSNFTLKIRSTKLEDSAMYFCASREGQGWTEAFFGQGTRLTVV.